The clone carrying this T cell receptor beta chain was found a few times. Using immunoSEQ multiplex PCR, the repertoire was profiled, and TCRdb retains in-frame clones only, with some absent. The sample shows some 150,000 clones, approximately 85% of them seen only once. Germline assignment: CDR1 MDHEN and CDR2 SYDVKM. This CDR3 region has 18 residues. Trimming cost V 3 bases and J 9 bases; bases outside gene matches: 17. The data derive from a study of T cell responses to AZD1222 COVID-19 vaccine. The sequences come from peripheral blood, collected 28 days after the second dose of the MenACWY control vaccine. The source of this sequence is an adult who received the MenACWY meningococcal vaccine as a control. The chain carries TRBV28 and TRBJ1-6; 7 bases agree with TRBD1. The CDR3 here is CASSFWVAGGQNSSPLHF. The CDR3 DNA reads as TGTGCCAGCAGTTTTTGGGTTGCCGGGGGACAGAATTCTTCACCCCTCCACTTT.